This entry lists 9 T cell receptor beta chains sequenced from one sample in a study of T-cell memory formation after mild COVID-19. One entry per CDR3 protein results from TCRdb running MiXCR on the 5' RACE reads. The sample holds about 440,000 distinct CDR3 sequences; 15% to 25% are singletons and the top ten take roughly 8.4%. The source material was PBMCs or a T cell subset sorted from them (not recorded which). These receptors came from an adult woman who had mild COVID-19 (a few samples of this study predate the infection). Cell type and time point are not known.

This chain joins TRBV10-3 and TRBJ2-7; TRBD2 is a possible D gene (5 bases). Trimming removed 5 bases from V and 6 bases from J, with 8 bases in between. The germline V gene encodes CDR1 ENHRY and CDR2 SYGVKD. The CDR3 has 11 amino acids. The CDR3 nucleotides read TGTGCCATCAGTCTAGCAGGCGAGCAGTACTTC. Translation: CAISLAGEQYF.

V gene TRBV6-5 combines with J gene TRBJ1-4; possibly TRBD1 for D (6 bases). The V end was cut by 6 bases, the J end by 8 bases, with 19 bases between. This CDR3 is built from 15 residues. Germline CDR1 MNHEY, CDR2 SVGAGI. CDR3 DNA: TGTGCCAGCAGGCTCACAGGGATGGCTCTCGAAAAACTGTTTTTT. Residues: CASRLTGMALEKLFF.

The chain uses TRBV29-1 and TRBJ1-2; perhaps TRBD1 as D (5 bases). This CDR3 region has 16 residues. Trimming left V 1 base short and J 1 base short, with 16 bases between. Per the germline V gene, CDR1 is SQVTM and CDR2 is ANQGSEA. This chain's CDR3 is CSVEGAGHGDNYGYTF. In DNA form, the CDR3 reads TGCAGCGTTGAAGGTGCGGGGCATGGTGATAACTATGGCTACACCTTC. The whole variable domain, remainder taken from reference TRBV29-1 and TRBJ1-2, is SAVISQKPSRDICQRGTSLTIQCQVDSQVTMMFWYRQQPGQSLTLIATANQGSEATYESGFVIDKFPISRPNLTFSTLTVSNMSPEDSSIYLCSVEGAGHGDNYGYTFGSGTRLTVV.

The table lists this clonotype with a few counts. CDR3 sequence (DNA): TGTGCCAGCAGTAACCACAGGGTGCGCGACACTGAAGCTTTCTTT. It specifies CASSNHRVRDTEAFF. V gene TRBV12-3 or TRBV12-4 combines with J gene TRBJ1-1; maybe TRBD1 (6 bases). Between the trimmed V and J ends, which lost 5 bases and 3 bases, there was a span of 16 bases. This CDR3 is 15 amino acids long.

This clonotype was picked up many times. V is TRBV11-2 and J is TRBJ2-7, with a tentative D call TRBD2 (5 bases). This CDR3 comprises 12 residues. Trimming took 11 bases from V and 1 from J, leaving 12 bases between them. Looked up from germline, CDR1 is SGHAT and CDR2 is FQNNGV. The CDR3 coding sequence is TGTGCCTCCGAGGGTGTGTCCTACGAGCAGTACTTC. Protein: CASEGVSYEQYF.

The V and J genes are TRBV9 and TRBJ2-7; maybe TRBD2 (5 bases). The germline V gene has CDR1 SGDLS and CDR2 YYNGEE. Trimming took 0 bases from V and 3 from J, leaving 10 bases between them. The CDR3 has 14 residues. The CDR3 is CASSVAAGLYEQYF. CDR3 sequence (DNA): TGTGCCAGCAGCGTAGCGGCGGGTCTCTACGAGCAGTACTTC.

This chain joins TRBV3-1 and TRBJ2-2, with no clear D. V was shortened by 8 bases and J by 5 bases, with 12 bases between the two germline ends. CDR1 is LGHDT and CDR2 is YNNKEL in the germline V gene (reference sequence). The CDR3 runs to 13 residues. CDR3 bases: TGTGCCAGCCGCGGCAGAGGAACCGGGGAGCTGTTTTTT. It translates to CASRGRGTGELFF.

This clonotype appeared a few times. The rearrangement links TRBV4-2 to TRBJ2-1, with D perhaps TRBD2 (8 bases). The V gene's germline CDR1 is LGHNA and CDR2 YNFKEQ. V was trimmed by 2 bases and J by 0 bases, leaving 14 bases between them. The CDR3 length is 17 residues. The CDR3 protein is CASSQRQGLGSYNEQFF. As DNA, the CDR3 is TGTGCCAGCAGCCAACGACAGGGACTAGGCTCCTACAATGAGCAGTTCTTC.

This chain uses TRBV18 with TRBJ2-1, with no clear D. The CDR3 totals 15 residues. The V gene lost 3 bases and the J gene lost 0 bases, with 9 bases spanning the gap. Germline V gene sequence: CDR1 KGHSH, CDR2 LQKENI. The CDR3 is CASSPSPSSYNEQFF. The CDR3 DNA reads as TGTGCCAGCTCACCGTCCCCGAGCTCCTACAATGAGCAGTTCTTC.